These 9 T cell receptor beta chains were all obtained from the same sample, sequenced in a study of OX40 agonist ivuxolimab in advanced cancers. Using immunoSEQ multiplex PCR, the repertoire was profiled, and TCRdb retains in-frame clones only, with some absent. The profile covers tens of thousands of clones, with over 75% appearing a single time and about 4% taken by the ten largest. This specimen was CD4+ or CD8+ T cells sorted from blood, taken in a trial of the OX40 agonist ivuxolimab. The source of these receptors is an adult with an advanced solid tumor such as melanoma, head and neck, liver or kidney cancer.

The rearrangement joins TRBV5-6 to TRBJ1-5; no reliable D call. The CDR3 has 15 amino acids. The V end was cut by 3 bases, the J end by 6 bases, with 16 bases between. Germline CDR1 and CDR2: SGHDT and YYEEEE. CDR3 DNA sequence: TGTGCCAGCAGCTCCAAGACCTGGGGTGGTCAGCCCCAGCATTTT. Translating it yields CASSSKTWGGQPQHF.

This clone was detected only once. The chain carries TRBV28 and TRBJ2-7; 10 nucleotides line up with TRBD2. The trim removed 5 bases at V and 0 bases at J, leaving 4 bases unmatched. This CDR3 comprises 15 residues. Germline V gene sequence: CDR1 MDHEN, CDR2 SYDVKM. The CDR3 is CASSRLAGGSYEQYF. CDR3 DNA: TGTGCCAGCAGTCGCTTAGCGGGGGGCTCCTACGAGCAGTACTTC.

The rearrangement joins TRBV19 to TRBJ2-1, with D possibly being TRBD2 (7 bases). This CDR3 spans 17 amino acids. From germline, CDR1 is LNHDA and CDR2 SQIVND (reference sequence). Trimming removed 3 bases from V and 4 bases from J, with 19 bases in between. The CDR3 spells CASSILGASGAYNEQFF. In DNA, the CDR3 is TGTGCCAGTAGTATCCTGGGGGCTAGCGGAGCATACAATGAGCAGTTCTTC.

For the CDR3, the DNA is TGTGCCAGCAGCTTAATCCTGGGCAATGAGCAGTTCTTC. Protein product: CASSLILGNEQFF. This sequence joins TRBV11-3 and TRBJ2-1, with unresolved D. The CDR3 totals 13 residues. Trimming took 2 bases from V and 6 from J, leaving 8 bases between them. The V gene's germline CDR1 is SGHNT and CDR2 YENEEA.

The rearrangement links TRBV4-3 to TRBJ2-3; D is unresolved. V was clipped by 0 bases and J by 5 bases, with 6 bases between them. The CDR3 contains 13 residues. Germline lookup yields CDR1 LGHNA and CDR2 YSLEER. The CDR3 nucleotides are TGCGCCAGCAGCCAAGAACTCGGAGATACGCAGTATTTT. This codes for CASSQELGDTQYF.

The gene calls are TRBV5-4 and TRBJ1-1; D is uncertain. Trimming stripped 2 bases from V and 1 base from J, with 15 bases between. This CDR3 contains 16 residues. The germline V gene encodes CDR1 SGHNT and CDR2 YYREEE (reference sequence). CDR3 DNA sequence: TGTGCCAGCAGCTTTCCGGGTGGTCGGCAGAACACTGAAGCTTTCTTT. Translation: CASSFPGGRQNTEAFF.

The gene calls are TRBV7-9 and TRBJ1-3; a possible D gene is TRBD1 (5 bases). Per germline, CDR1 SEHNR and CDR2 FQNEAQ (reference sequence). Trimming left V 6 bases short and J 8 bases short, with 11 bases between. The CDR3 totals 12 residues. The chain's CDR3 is CASRGAGDTIYF. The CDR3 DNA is TGTGCCAGCAGGGGAGCGGGGGACACCATATATTTT.

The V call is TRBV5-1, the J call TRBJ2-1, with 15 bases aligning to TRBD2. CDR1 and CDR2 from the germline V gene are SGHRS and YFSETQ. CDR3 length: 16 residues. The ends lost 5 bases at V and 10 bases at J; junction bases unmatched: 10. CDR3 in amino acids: CASRPGTSGRTKEQFF. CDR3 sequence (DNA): TGCGCCAGCAGGCCCGGGACTAGCGGGAGGACCAAGGAGCAGTTCTTC.

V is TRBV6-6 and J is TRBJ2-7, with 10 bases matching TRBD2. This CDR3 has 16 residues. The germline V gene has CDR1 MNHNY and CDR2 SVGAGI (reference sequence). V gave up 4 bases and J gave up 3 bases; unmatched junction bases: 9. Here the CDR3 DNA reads TGTGCCAGCAGTTGGGTGACTAGCGGGCATATCTACGAGCAGTACTTC. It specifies CASSWVTSGHIYEQYF.